What follows are 13 T cell receptor beta chains derived from one specimen sequenced in a study of blood T cell repertoires in COVID-19. Method: immunoSEQ multiplex PCR; TCRdb's copy keeps in-frame clones and lacks some. The repertoire has some 270,000 clones, over 75% of them found once; the top ten carry over 7.5%. The sequencing input was PBMCs or T cells enriched from blood (not recorded which). All receptors derive from a woman between 50 and 59 years old with acute COVID-19.

This rearrangement joins TRBV30 to TRBJ1-2; the match to TRBD1 covers 11 bases. Trimming took 3 bases from V and 1 from J; bases not matched to a gene: 7. Germline CDR1 GTSNPN, CDR2 SVGIG (reference sequence). The CDR3 has 16 residues. CDR3 region: CAWRPGDRGVNYGYTF. The CDR3 nucleotides read TGTGCCTGGAGGCCAGGGGACAGGGGGGTTAACTATGGCTACACCTTC.

The chain carries TRBV6-5 and TRBJ1-1; weak D call: TRBD1 (6 bases). The germline V gene has CDR1 MNHEY and CDR2 SVGAGI. CDR3 size: 12 residues. V gave up 6 bases and J gave up 8 bases, with 13 bases separating them. CDR3 sequence (DNA): TGTGCCAGCAGCCACACAGGGACCGAAGCTTTCTTT. Translation: CASSHTGTEAFF.

The J gene is TRBJ2-1, the V gene TRBV4-1, with 10 nucleotides matching TRBD1. Germline V lookup: CDR1 MGHRA, CDR2 YSYEKL. The CDR3 extends over 15 amino acids. Trimming took 4 bases from V and 5 from J; bases not matched to a gene: 5. For the CDR3, the DNA is TGCGCCAGCAGCCGACAGGGGGCGAAAAACAATGAGCAGTTCTTC. Amino acid sequence: CASSRQGAKNNEQFF.

The chain is built from TRBV2 and TRBJ1-2; TRBD1 aligns across 8 bases. The germline gives CDR1 SNHLY, CDR2 FYNNEI. J lost 3 bases, V lost 4 bases, and 1 base had no gene match. There are 13 residues in the CDR3. The CDR3 nucleotides are TGTGCCAGCAGTGGGGGACAGGACTATGGCTACACCTTC. The encoded protein is CASSGGQDYGYTF.

The chain joins TRBV3-1 (or the pseudogene TRBV3-2) to TRBJ1-2; TRBD1 matches 8 bases. This CDR3 is built from 15 residues. From germline, CDR1 is LGHDT and CDR2 YNNKEL (reference sequence). V lost 0 bases, J lost 7 bases, and 7 bases stayed unmatched. CDR3 residues: CASSQDRDRGPGYTF. CDR3 in DNA: TGTGCCAGCAGCCAAGATCGTGACAGGGGCCCTGGCTACACCTTC.

The chain joins TRBV29-1 to TRBJ1-2; 8 nucleotides match TRBD1. V shed 4 bases and J 4 bases; nucleotides not matched to a gene: 5. The germline V gene has CDR1 SQVTM and CDR2 ANQGSEA. The CDR3 has 13 amino acids. The CDR3 DNA is TGCAGCGTTGCCGTTACAGGGGGCTATGGCTACACCTTC. Protein: CSVAVTGGYGYTF.

This chain connects TRBV7-2 to TRBJ1-5; possibly TRBD1 for D (5 bases). The CDR3 sequence is 15 residues long. The V and J ends lost 1 base and 3 bases respectively, with 10 bases between them. Germline CDR1 is SGHTA and CDR2 is FQGNSA. The CDR3 sequence is CASSLGGVFNQPQHF. DNA for the CDR3: TGTGCCAGCAGCTTAGGGGGGGTCTTCAATCAGCCCCAGCATTTT.

J is TRBJ1-6 and V is TRBV12-5; TRBD1 might be the D (6 bases). V lost 10 bases to trimming and J lost 7 bases, with 11 bases between them. Germline V gene data show CDR1 as LGHNT and CDR2 as FRNRAP. The CDR3 loop spans 12 amino acids. The CDR3: CATGQSNSPLHF. CDR3 nucleotide sequence: TGTGCTACTGGACAGTCCAATTCACCCCTCCACTTT. The full variable domain, its missing parts supplied by reference TRBV12-5 and TRBJ1-6, is DARVTQTPRHKVTEMGQEVTMRCQPILGHNTVFWYRQTMMQGLELLAYFRNRAPLDDSGMPKDRFSAEMPDATLATLKIQPSEPRDSAVYFCATGQSNSPLHFGNGTRLTVT.

The genes are TRBV2 and TRBJ1-6; 7 bases match TRBD1. The junction had 5 bases not matched to a gene; V was cut back by 4 bases and J by 8 bases. CDR1 is SNHLY and CDR2 is FYNNEI in the germline V gene. The CDR3 runs to 14 residues. In DNA, the CDR3 is TGTGCCAGCAGTGTACCAGGGGGTTATTCACCCCTCCACTTT. This sequence encodes CASSVPGGYSPLHF. Complete variable domain (other parts from reference TRBV2 and TRBJ1-6): EPEVTQTPSHQVTQMGQEVILRCVPISNHLYFYWYRQILGQKVEFLVSFYNNEISEKSEIFDDQFSVERPDGSNFTLKIRSTKLEDSAMYFCASSVPGGYSPLHFGNGTRLTVT.

This clone has just one count. The chain links TRBV29-1 to TRBJ2-6; TRBD1 might be the D (5 bases). V was pared by 7 bases and J by 0 bases, with 10 bases between. CDR1 and CDR2 from the germline V gene are SQVTM and ANQGSEA. The CDR3 has 14 amino acids. In nucleotides, the CDR3 is TGCAGCGCGGACATTCCCTCTGGGGCCAACGTCCTGACTTTC. As protein: CSADIPSGANVLTF.

The V and J genes are TRBV5-1 and TRBJ2-1, with D perhaps TRBD1 (5 bases). CDR3 length: 16 amino acids. Germline CDR1 and CDR2: SGHRS and YFSETQ. With 4 bases removed from V and 9 bases from J, the gap between germline ends came to 23 bases. As DNA, the CDR3 is TGCGCCAGCAGCCCGGCCGAATTAGGCAGGGCCGGTGAGCAGTTCTTC. Amino acid sequence: CASSPAELGRAGEQFF. The full variable domain, completed using reference TRBV5-1 and TRBJ2-1, is KAGVTQTPRYLIKTRGQQVTLSCSPISGHRSVSWYQQTPGQGLQFLFEYFSETQRNKGNFPGRFSGRQFSNSRSEMNVSTLELGDSALYLCASSPAELGRAGEQFFGPGTRLTVL.

The gene calls are TRBV30 and TRBJ1-4; TRBD1 matches 7 bases. The CDR3 length is 15 residues. V was clipped by 5 bases and J by 5 bases; unmatched bases: 11. The germline V gene encodes CDR1 GTSNPN and CDR2 SVGIG (reference sequence). In DNA, the CDR3 is TGTGCCTGGGCTGTCCCGGGACAGCAGAATGAAAAACTGTTTTTT. The encoded protein is CAWAVPGQQNEKLFF.

V and J are TRBV6-5 and TRBJ1-6, with 10 bases aligning to TRBD1. The ends lost 7 bases at V and 9 bases at J; junction bases unmatched: 3. This CDR3 contains 13 residues. The germline V gene encodes CDR1 MNHEY and CDR2 SVGAGI. The CDR3 region is CASTGTGVSPLHF. Here the CDR3 DNA reads TGTGCCAGCACCGGGACAGGGGTTTCACCCCTCCACTTT.